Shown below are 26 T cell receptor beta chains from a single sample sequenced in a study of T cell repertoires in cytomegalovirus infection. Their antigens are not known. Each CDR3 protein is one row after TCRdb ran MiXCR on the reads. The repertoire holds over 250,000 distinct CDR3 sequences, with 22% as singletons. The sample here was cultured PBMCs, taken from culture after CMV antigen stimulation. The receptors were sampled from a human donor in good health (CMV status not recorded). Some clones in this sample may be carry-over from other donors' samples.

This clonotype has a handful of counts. CDR3 nucleotides: TGTGCCAGTAGTATGACAGGGGGCCGTCAGCCCCAGCATTTT. It codes for CASSMTGGRQPQHF. This chain connects TRBV19 to TRBJ1-5; 10 nucleotides agree with TRBD1. Trimming took 3 bases from V and 6 from J; bases not matched to a gene: 2. The germline gives CDR1 LNHDA, CDR2 SQIVND (reference sequence). The CDR3 length is 14 residues.

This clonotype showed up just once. The CDR3 sequence: CASSHGQGGNTGELFF. DNA of the CDR3: TGTGCCAGCAGCCATGGACAGGGTGGGAACACCGGGGAGCTGTTTTTT. The rearrangement uses TRBV4-2 and TRBJ2-2; 8 bases fit TRBD1. Germline trimming cut 3 bases from V and 1 base from J; bases unmatched to any gene: 4. Germline V gene data show CDR1 as LGHNA and CDR2 as YNFKEQ. The CDR3 sequence is 16 residues long.

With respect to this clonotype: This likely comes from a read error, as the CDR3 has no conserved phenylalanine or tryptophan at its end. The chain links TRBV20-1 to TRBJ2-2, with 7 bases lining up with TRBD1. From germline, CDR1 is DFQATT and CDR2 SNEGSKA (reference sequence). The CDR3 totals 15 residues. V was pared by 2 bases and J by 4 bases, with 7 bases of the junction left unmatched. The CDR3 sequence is CSARRGRKGTGELFL. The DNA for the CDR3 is TGCAGTGCTAGAAGGGGGCGGAAAGGCACCGGGGAGCTGTTTCTT.

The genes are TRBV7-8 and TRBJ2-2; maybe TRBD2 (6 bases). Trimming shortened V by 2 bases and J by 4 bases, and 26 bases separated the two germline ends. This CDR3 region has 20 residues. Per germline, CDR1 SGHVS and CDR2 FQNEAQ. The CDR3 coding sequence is TGTGCCAGCAGCTTACATCGACTATTTGTGCAGTCGGGACTCACCGGGGAGCTGTTTTTT. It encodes CASSLHRLFVQSGLTGELFF.

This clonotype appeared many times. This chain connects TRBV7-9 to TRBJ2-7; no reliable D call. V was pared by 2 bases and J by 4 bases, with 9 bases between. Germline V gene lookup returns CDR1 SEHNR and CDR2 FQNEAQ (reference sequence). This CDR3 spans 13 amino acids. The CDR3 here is CASSLTTGYEQYV. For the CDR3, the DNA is TGTGCCAGCAGCTTAACGACTGGGTACGAGCAGTACGTC.

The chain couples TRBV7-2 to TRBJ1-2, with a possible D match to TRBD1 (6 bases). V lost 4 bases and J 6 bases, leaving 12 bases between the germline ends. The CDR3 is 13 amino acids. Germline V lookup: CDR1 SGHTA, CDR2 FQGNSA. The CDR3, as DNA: TGTGCCAGCAGCTACAGGGTTTTAGATGGCTACACCTTC. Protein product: CASSYRVLDGYTF.

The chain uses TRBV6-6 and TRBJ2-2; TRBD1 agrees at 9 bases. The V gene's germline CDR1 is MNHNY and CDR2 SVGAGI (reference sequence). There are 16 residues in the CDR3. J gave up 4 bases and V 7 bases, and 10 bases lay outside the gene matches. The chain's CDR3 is CASIPPGQGSTGELFF. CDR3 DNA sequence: TGTGCCAGCATTCCCCCGGGACAGGGATCCACCGGGGAGCTGTTTTTT.

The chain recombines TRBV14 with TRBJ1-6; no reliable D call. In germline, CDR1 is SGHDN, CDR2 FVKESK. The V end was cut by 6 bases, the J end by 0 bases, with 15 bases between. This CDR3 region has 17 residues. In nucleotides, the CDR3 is TGTGCCAGCAGGGATACGGCTTCTGGCTCCTATAATTCACCCCTCCACTTT. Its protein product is CASRDTASGSYNSPLHF.

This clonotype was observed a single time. This CDR3 is CASSFVGLAKNIQYF. In DNA form, the CDR3 reads TGTGCCAGCAGTTTTGTGGGGTTAGCCAAAAACATTCAGTACTTC. This sequence joins TRBV12-3 or TRBV12-4 and TRBJ2-4, with D uncertain. CDR3 size: 15 residues. V shed 3 bases and J shed 0 bases, with 9 bases lying between them.

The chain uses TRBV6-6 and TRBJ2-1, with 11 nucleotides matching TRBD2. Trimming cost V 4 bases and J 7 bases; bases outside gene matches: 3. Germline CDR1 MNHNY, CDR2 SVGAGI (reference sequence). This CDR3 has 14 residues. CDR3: CASSWTSGPNEQFF. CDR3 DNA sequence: TGTGCCAGCAGTTGGACTAGCGGGCCTAATGAGCAGTTCTTC.

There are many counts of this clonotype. In DNA form, the CDR3 reads TGTGCCAGCAGCTTAGGCCCTAGCAATCAGCCCCAGCATTTT. Translated, it gives CASSLGPSNQPQHF. The J gene is TRBJ1-5, the V gene TRBV7-2; D gene unclear. From germline, CDR1 is SGHTA and CDR2 FQGNSA. This CDR3 spans 14 amino acids. Trimming removed 1 base at V and 0 bases at J, with 4 bases between. The full variable domain, completed using reference TRBV7-2 and TRBJ1-5, is GAGVSQSPSNKVTEKGKDVELRCDPISGHTALYWYRQSLGQGLEFLIYFQGNSAPDKSGLPSDRFSAERTGGSVSTLTIQRTQQEDSAVYLCASSLGPSNQPQHFGDGTRLSIL.

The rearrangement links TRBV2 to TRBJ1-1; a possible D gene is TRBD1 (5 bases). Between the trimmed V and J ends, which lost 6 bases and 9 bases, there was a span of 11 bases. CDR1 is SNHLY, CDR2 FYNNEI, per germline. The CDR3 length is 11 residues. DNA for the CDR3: TGTGCCAGCAGGAACGCAGGGAAAGCTTTCTTT. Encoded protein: CASRNAGKAFF.

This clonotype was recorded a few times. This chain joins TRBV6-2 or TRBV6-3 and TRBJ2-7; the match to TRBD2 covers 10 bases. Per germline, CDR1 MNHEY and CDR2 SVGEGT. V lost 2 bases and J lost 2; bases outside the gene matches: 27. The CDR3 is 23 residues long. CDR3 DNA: TGTGCCAGCAGTTACCGCCCGAGGACAACTCCAAAAAGGACTAGCGGCCTCGCCTACGAGCAGTACTTC. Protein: CASSYRPRTTPKRTSGLAYEQYF.

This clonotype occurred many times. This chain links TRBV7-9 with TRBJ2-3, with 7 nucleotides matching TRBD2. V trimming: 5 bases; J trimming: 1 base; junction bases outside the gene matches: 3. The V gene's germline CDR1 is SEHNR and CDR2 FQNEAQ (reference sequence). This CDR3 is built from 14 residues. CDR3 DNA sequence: TGTGCCAGCAGCCCTGGGGGGGGCACAGATACGCAGTATTTT. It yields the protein CASSPGGGTDTQYF.

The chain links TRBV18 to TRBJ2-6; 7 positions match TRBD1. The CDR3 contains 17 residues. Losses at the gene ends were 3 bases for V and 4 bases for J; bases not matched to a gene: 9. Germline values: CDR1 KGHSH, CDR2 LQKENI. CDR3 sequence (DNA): TGTGCCAGCTCACCGCCCAGACAGGGAGCCGGGGCCAACGTCCTGACTTTC. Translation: CASSPPRQGAGANVLTF.

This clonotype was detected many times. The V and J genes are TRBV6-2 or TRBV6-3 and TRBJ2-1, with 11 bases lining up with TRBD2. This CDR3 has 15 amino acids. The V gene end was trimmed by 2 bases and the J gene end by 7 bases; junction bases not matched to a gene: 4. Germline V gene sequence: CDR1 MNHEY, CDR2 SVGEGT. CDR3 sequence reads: CASSYLAGGGNEQFF. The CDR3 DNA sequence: TGTGCCAGCAGTTACCTAGCGGGAGGTGGGAATGAGCAGTTCTTC.

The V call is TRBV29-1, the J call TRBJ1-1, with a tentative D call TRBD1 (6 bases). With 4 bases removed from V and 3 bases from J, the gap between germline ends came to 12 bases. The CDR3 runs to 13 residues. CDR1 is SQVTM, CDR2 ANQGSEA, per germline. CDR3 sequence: CSVVLRGDTEAFF. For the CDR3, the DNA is TGCAGCGTTGTTCTCAGGGGAGACACTGAAGCTTTCTTT.

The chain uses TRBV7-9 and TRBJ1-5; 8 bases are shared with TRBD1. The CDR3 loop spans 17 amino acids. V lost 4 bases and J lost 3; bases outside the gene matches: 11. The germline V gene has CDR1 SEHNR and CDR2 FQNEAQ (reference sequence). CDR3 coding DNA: TGTGCCAGCAGCTCAGCCCACCAGACAGGGGACAATCAGCCCCAGCATTTT. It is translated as CASSSAHQTGDNQPQHF.

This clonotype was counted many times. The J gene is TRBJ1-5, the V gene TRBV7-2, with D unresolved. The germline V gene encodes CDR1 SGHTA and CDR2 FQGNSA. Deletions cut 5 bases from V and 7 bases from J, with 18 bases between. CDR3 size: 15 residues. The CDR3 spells CASSIRSELGQPQHF. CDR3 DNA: TGTGCCAGCAGCATAAGGTCAGAGCTAGGGCAGCCCCAGCATTTT.

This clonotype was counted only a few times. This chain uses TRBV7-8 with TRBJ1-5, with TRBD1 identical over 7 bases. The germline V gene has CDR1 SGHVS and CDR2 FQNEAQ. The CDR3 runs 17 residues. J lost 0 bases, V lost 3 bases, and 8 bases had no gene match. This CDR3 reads CASSFDRAGYSNQPQHF. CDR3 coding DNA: TGTGCCAGCAGCTTCGACAGGGCGGGGTATAGCAATCAGCCCCAGCATTTT.

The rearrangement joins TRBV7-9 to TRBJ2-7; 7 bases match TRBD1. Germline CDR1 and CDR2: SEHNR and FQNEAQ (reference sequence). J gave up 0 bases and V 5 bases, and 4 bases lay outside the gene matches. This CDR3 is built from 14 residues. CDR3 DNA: TGTGCCAGCAGCCCGACAGGGATCTCCTACGAGCAGTACTTC. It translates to CASSPTGISYEQYF.

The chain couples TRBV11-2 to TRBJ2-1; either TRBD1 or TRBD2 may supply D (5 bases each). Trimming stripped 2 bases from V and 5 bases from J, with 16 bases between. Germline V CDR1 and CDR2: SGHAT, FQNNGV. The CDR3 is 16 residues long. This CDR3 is CASSLLEAGRHNEQFF. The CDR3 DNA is TGTGCCAGCAGCTTACTGGAGGCAGGGCGACACAATGAGCAGTTCTTC. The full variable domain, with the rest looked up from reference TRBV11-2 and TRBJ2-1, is EAGVAQSPRYKIIEKRQSVAFWCNPISGHATLYWYQQILGQGPKLLIQFQNNGVVDDSQLPKDRFSAERLKGVDSTLKIQPAKLEDSAVYLCASSLLEAGRHNEQFFGPGTRLTVL.

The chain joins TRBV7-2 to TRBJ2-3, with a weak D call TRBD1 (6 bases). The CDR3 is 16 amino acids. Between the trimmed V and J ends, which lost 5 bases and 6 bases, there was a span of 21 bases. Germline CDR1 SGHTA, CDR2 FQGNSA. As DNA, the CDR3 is TGTGCCAGCAGCCCAGGGGCGTCCCCGGCGGTGGATACGCAGTATTTT. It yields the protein CASSPGASPAVDTQYF.

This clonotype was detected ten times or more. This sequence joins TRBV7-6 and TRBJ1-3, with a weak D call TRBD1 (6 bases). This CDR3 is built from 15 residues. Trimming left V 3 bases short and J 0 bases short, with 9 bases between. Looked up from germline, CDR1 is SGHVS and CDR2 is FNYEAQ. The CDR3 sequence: CASSLDSFSGNTIYF. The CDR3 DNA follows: TGTGCCAGCAGCTTGGACAGCTTCTCTGGAAACACCATATATTTT.

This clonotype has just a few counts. CDR3: CASSQDSWGTYNEQFF. CDR3 nucleotide sequence: TGCGCCAGCAGCCAAGATAGTTGGGGGACCTACAATGAGCAGTTCTTC. The rearrangement uses TRBV4-3 and TRBJ2-1, with D tentatively TRBD1 or TRBD2 (5 bases each). With 0 bases removed from V and 2 bases from J, the gap between germline ends came to 11 bases. Germline CDR1 and CDR2: LGHNA and YSLEER. The CDR3 has 16 residues.

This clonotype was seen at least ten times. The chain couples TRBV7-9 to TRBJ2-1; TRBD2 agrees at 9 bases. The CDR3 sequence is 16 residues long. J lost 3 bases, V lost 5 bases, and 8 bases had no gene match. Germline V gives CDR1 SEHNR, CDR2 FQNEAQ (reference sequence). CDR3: CASSLIGLANYNEQFF. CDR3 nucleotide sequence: TGTGCCAGCAGCCTAATCGGACTAGCGAACTACAATGAGCAGTTCTTC.